Reported below is one TCR beta chain. Its cognate antigen is unknown. The PCR made use of 60 Vbeta and 13 Jbeta primers. Method: immunoSEQ multiplex PCR; TCRdb's copy keeps in-frame clones and lacks some. This sample has about 110,000 clones, with over 65% found just once. This entry is derived from a study of cytomegalovirus exposure and HLA in healthy donors. Overall study results and limits: The study designated fewer than 200 TCR beta chains cytomegalovirus-associated.

The CDR3 is 14 residues long. The ends were cut back, 6 bases at V and 2 bases at J, with 13 bases in the middle. Germline CDR1 reads SNHLY; CDR2 reads FYNNEI. The gene calls are TRBV2 and TRBJ1-1, with D possibly being TRBD1 (6 bases). This receptor was taken from a female donor in good health and CMV-seropositive. Sequencing was carried out using PBMCs. The CDR3 DNA is TGTGCCAGCAGAGACGACAGGACCAACACTGAAGCTTTCTTT. Encoded protein: CASRDDRTNTEAFF. Using reference TRBV2 and TRBJ1-1 for the parts outside the CDR3, the full variable domain is EPEVTQTPSHQVTQMGQEVILRCVPISNHLYFYWYRQILGQKVEFLVSFYNNEISEKSEIFDDQFSVERPDGSNFTLKIRSTKLEDSAMYFCASRDDRTNTEAFFGQGTRLTVV.